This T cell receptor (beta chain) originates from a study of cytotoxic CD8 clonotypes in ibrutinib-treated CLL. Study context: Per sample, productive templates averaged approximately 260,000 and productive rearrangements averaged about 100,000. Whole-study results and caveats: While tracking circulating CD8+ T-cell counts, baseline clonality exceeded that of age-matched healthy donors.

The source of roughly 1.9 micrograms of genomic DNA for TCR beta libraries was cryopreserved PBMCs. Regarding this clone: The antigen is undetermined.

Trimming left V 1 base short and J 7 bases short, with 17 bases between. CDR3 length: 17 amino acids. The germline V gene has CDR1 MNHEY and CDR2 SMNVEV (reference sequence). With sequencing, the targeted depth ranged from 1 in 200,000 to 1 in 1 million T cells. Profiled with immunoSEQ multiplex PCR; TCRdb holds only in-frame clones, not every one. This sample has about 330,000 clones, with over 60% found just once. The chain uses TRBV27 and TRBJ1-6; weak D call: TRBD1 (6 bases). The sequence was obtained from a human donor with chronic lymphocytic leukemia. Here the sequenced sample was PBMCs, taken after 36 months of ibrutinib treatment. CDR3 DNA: TGTGCCAGCAGTTTATTCGCCCCAGACAGGCCAAATTCACCCCTCCACTTT. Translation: CASSLFAPDRPNSPLHF.